The 30 T cell receptor beta chains below all came from one sample that was sequenced in a study of T cell repertoires in cytomegalovirus infection. Antigen specificity for these receptors is unknown. Each CDR3 protein gets one entry after TCRdb re-called the reads with MiXCR. The top ten hold over 13% of the sample, which has hundreds of thousands of distinct CDR3 sequences, more than 25% seen once. Specimen: cultured CD8+ T cells from PBMCs, collected from culture after CMV antigen stimulation. These receptor sequences come from a human donor in good health (CMV status not recorded). Some clones in this sample may be carry-over from other donors' samples.

This rearrangement joins TRBV20-1 to TRBJ1-1, with TRBD1 matching over 7 bases. This CDR3 region has 15 residues. Germline CDR1 and CDR2: DFQATT and SNEGSKA (reference sequence). CDR3 loop: CSARGRSEGNTEAFF. CDR3 nucleotides: TGCAGCGCCAGGGGGAGAAGCGAAGGGAACACTGAAGCTTTCTTT.

The V call is TRBV7-3, the J call TRBJ2-2; D may correspond to TRBD1 or TRBD2 (5 bases each). The CDR3 runs to 15 residues. Trimming took 3 bases from V and 0 from J, leaving 8 bases between them. Germline loops: CDR1 SGHTA, CDR2 FQGTGA. The CDR3 sequence: CASSLGTPNTGELFF. CDR3 DNA sequence: TGTGCCAGCAGCTTGGGGACCCCGAACACCGGGGAGCTGTTTTTT.

The sample holds a few counts of this clonotype. The chain has TRBV19 and TRBJ1-6; no clear D gene. Germline lookup yields CDR1 LNHDA and CDR2 SQIVND (reference sequence). This CDR3 has 16 amino acids. V lost 0 bases and J lost 5, with 11 bases in between. CDR3 residues: CASSIDPPGDNSPLHF. The CDR3 region has the DNA TGTGCCAGTAGTATAGATCCGCCGGGAGATAATTCACCCCTCCACTTT. Supplemented by reference TRBV19 and TRBJ1-6, the full variable domain reads DGGITQSPKYLFRKEGQNVTLSCEQNLNHDAMYWYRQDPGQGLRLIYYSQIVNDFQKGDIAEGYSVSREKKESFPLTVTSAQKNPTAFYLCASSIDPPGDNSPLHFGNGTRLTVT.

This clonotype has only one observation. The gene calls are TRBV27 and TRBJ2-7, with a possible D match to TRBD2 (6 bases). The germline gives CDR1 MNHEY, CDR2 SMNVEV (reference sequence). The V gene lost 5 bases and the J gene lost 3 bases, with 11 bases spanning the gap. CDR3 length: 13 residues. In nucleotides, the CDR3 is TGTGCCAGCAGTCTGGGACTGAACTACGAGCAGTACTTC. Protein product: CASSLGLNYEQYF.

This clonotype is a singleton in its sample. A read error may be the cause here, since a much bigger clone is one base away. The chain is built from TRBV4-2 and TRBJ2-5, with 8 positions matching TRBD2. Germline CDR1 and CDR2: LGHNA and YNFKEQ. V lost 10 bases, J lost 4 bases, and 20 bases stayed unmatched. The CDR3 has 17 residues. CDR3: CANREESGGLRGETQYF. The DNA for the CDR3 is TGTGCCAACAGAGAAGAGTCGGGGGGGTTGAGAGGAGAGACCCAGTACTTC.

A few counts support this clonotype. The J gene is TRBJ1-2, the V gene TRBV6-2 or TRBV6-3; a possible D gene is TRBD1 (6 bases). The CDR3 has 11 amino acids. V was clipped by 5 bases and J by 8 bases, with 9 bases between them. Germline CDR1 reads MNHEY; CDR2 reads SVGEGT. CDR3 amino acids: CASSTGNGYTF. CDR3 nucleotide sequence: TGTGCCAGCAGTACAGGGAACGGCTACACCTTC.

J is TRBJ2-3 and V is TRBV6-1; 7 bases match TRBD2. The V gene's germline CDR1 is MNHNS and CDR2 SASEGT. This CDR3 comprises 15 residues. The V and J ends lost 6 bases and 2 bases, in that order; junction bases with no gene match: 8. CDR3 sequence reads: CASSGSSGDTDTQYF. DNA for the CDR3: TGTGCCAGCAGCGGGTCGAGCGGGGACACAGATACGCAGTATTTT.

V and J are TRBV9 and TRBJ1-6, with D possibly matching TRBD1 (5 bases). Germline-derived CDR1 and CDR2 are SGDLS and YYNGEE. Trimming stripped 0 bases from V and 6 bases from J, with 10 bases between. The CDR3 length is 15 residues. The CDR3 reads CASSVEAGTNSPLHF. The CDR3 coding sequence is TGTGCCAGCAGCGTAGAAGCGGGGACTAATTCACCCCTCCACTTT.

This clonotype was recorded a few times. The CDR3 loop is CASSLGRDATYEQYF. CDR3 bases: TGTGCCAGCAGCTTAGGGCGAGATGCAACCTACGAGCAGTACTTC. The chain employs TRBV7-6 and TRBJ2-7; D uncertain. Germline CDR1 is SGHVS and CDR2 is FNYEAQ. The CDR3 runs to 15 residues. Deletions cut 1 base from V and 2 bases from J, with 12 bases between.

The chain has TRBV6-5 and TRBJ2-1, with 14 bases fitting TRBD2. V gave up 6 bases and J gave up 7 bases; unmatched junction bases: 8. The CDR3 runs to 16 residues. In germline, CDR1 is MNHEY, CDR2 SVGAGI. CDR3 in amino acids: CASSPTSGGALNEQFF. The DNA for the CDR3 is TGTGCCAGCAGCCCGACTAGCGGGGGGGCTCTGAATGAGCAGTTCTTC.

This sequence joins TRBV2 and TRBJ2-7; no definite D call. Germline V CDR1 and CDR2: SNHLY, FYNNEI. The ends were cut back, 8 bases at V and 5 bases at J, with 16 bases in the middle. The CDR3 has 13 residues. DNA for the CDR3: TGTGCCAGCCTAGAGAGGATGAGTCACGAGCAGTACTTC. This sequence encodes CASLERMSHEQYF.

A remark on this clonotype: One end of the junction varies from germline; a read error may be responsible. The chain uses TRBV27 and TRBJ1-4; unclear D gene. The germline CDR1 and CDR2 sequences are MNHEY and SMNVEV (reference sequence). CDR3 size: 14 residues. CDR3 protein: CASSPQRRDEKPFF. For the CDR3, the DNA is TGTGCCAGCAGTCCCCAACGGAGGGATGAAAAACCGTTTTTT. Combining the CDR3 with reference TRBV27 and TRBJ1-4 gives the whole variable domain EAQVTQNPRYLITVTGKKLTVTCSQNMNHEYMSWYRQDPGLGLRQIYYSMNVEVTDKGDVPEGYKVSRKEKRNFPLILESPSPNQTSLYFCASSPQRRDEKPFFGSGTQLSVL.

This clonotype was counted many times. V gene TRBV19 combines with J gene TRBJ2-7; 8 nucleotides align to TRBD2. CDR3 length equals 13 residues. Germline CDR1 and CDR2: LNHDA and SQIVND (reference sequence). With 5 bases clipped from V and 2 bases from J, the junction kept 2 bases outside the gene matches. The CDR3 loop is CASSAGGPYEQYF. CDR3 in DNA: TGTGCCAGTAGTGCGGGGGGACCCTACGAGCAGTACTTC. Filled out from reference TRBV19 and TRBJ2-7, the complete variable domain reads DGGITQSPKYLFRKEGQNVTLSCEQNLNHDAMYWYRQDPGQGLRLIYYSQIVNDFQKGDIAEGYSVSREKKESFPLTVTSAQKNPTAFYLCASSAGGPYEQYFGPGTRLTVT.

The table lists this clonotype with a few counts. The CDR3 region is CAISRLYESDTQYF. CDR3 nucleotides: TGTGCCATCAGCCGATTGTACGAGTCAGATACGCAGTATTTT. This chain uses TRBV10-3 with TRBJ2-3; D not certain. Germline CDR1 reads ENHRY; CDR2 reads SYGVKD. V lost 6 bases and J lost 4, with 14 bases in between. The CDR3 spans 14 residues.

This clonotype was detected only once. Given a much more abundant clone one base away, this may be a read error. The CDR3 loop is CVSSTGQRANEKLFF. CDR3 DNA: TGTGTCAGCAGCACCGGACAGCGGGCTAATGAAAAACTGTTTTTT. The V gene is TRBV7-2, the J gene TRBJ1-4; the D gene is possibly TRBD1 (6 bases). The germline V gene has CDR1 SGHTA and CDR2 FQGNSA. This CDR3 is built from 15 residues.

The rearrangement uses TRBV4-1 and TRBJ2-2, with 8 bases matching TRBD2. The germline CDR1 and CDR2 sequences are MGHRA and YSYEKL. V shed 1 base and J 3 bases; nucleotides not matched to a gene: 4. CDR3 length equals 16 residues. CDR3 nucleotides: TGCGCCAGCAGCCAAGGGCGGGGGGCCTACACCGGGGAGCTGTTTTTT. This codes for CASSQGRGAYTGELFF.

This clonotype has a handful of counts. CDR3 DNA: TGTGCCAGCAGCTTCCTGCAGGGAGACACTGAAGCTTTCTTT. Residues: CASSFLQGDTEAFF. This chain links TRBV5-4 with TRBJ1-1; the D gene is possibly TRBD1 (5 bases). Germline V gives CDR1 SGHNT, CDR2 YYREEE (reference sequence). V was clipped by 2 bases and J by 3 bases, with 11 bases between them. CDR3 length: 14 residues.

V and J are TRBV7-6 and TRBJ2-2; 7 positions match TRBD1. This CDR3 comprises 16 residues. Germline V gene sequence: CDR1 SGHVS, CDR2 FNYEAQ. The J segment lost 0 bases and the V segment lost 5 bases, leaving 6 bases of the junction unmatched. Written as DNA, the CDR3 is TGTGCCAGCAGCCCCCGACAGGGACCGAACACCGGGGAGCTGTTTTTT. Translated: CASSPRQGPNTGELFF.

The chain recombines TRBV6-1 with TRBJ2-7; 9 bases align to TRBD1. The CDR3 sequence is 19 residues long. Germline loops: CDR1 MNHNS, CDR2 SASEGT. V gave up 4 bases and J gave up 0 bases; unmatched junction bases: 16. This CDR3 reads CASSAPPAYVTGGSYEQYV. The CDR3 DNA reads TGTGCCAGCAGTGCCCCCCCGGCTTATGTGACAGGGGGCTCCTACGAGCAGTACGTC.

The V and J genes are TRBV4-1 and TRBJ2-7, with 7 bases matching TRBD1. The CDR3 loop spans 14 amino acids. Looked up from germline, CDR1 is MGHRA and CDR2 is YSYEKL. Trimming cost V 2 bases and J 5 bases; bases outside gene matches: 6. CDR3 region: CASSQNRGGDEQYV. The CDR3, as DNA: TGCGCCAGCAGCCAAAATCGAGGGGGCGACGAGCAGTACGTC.

This clonotype has only a few counts. The V and J genes are TRBV20-1 and TRBJ2-7; D might be TRBD1 (6 bases). Germline V gene sequence: CDR1 DFQATT, CDR2 SNEGSKA (reference sequence). Trimming took off 0 bases at V and 0 bases at J, with 15 bases between the two ends. This CDR3 contains 16 residues. The CDR3 DNA follows: TGCAGTGCTAGAGATATACTAGGGGGTAGCTCCTACGAGCAGTACGTC. Protein: CSARDILGGSSYEQYV.

There are a few counts of this clonotype. This sequence joins TRBV6-5 and TRBJ1-2; TRBD1 agrees at 8 bases. The CDR3 loop spans 18 amino acids. Germline CDR1 reads MNHEY; CDR2 reads SVGAGI. The J segment lost 5 bases and the V segment lost 0 bases, leaving 14 bases of the junction unmatched. CDR3 in DNA: TGTGCCAGCAGTTACTCAAATGCTTATTTAGACAGGGGATATGGCTACACCTTC. This codes for CASSYSNAYLDRGYGYTF.

This clonotype has at least ten counts. This chain links TRBV11-2 with TRBJ2-2; D is tentatively TRBD1 or TRBD2 (6 bases each). V was shortened by 2 bases and J by 9 bases, with 13 bases between the two germline ends. The CDR3 spans 14 residues. Germline-derived CDR1 and CDR2 are SGHAT and FQNNGV. In DNA, the CDR3 is TGTGCCAGCAGCTTACAGGGGCGGGACAGGGAGCTGTTTTTT. This translates into CASSLQGRDRELFF.

In the case of this clonotype: One junction end does not reproduce the germline sequence, and a read error may be involved. This rearrangement joins TRBV7-4 to TRBJ1-6, with D uncertain. The CDR3 length is 12 residues. CDR1 is SGHVT and CDR2 is SQSDAQ in the germline V gene. CDR3 DNA sequence: TGTACCAGCAGCCTACAGAATTCACCCCTCCACTTT. It is translated as CTSSLQNSPLHF.

The chain links TRBV27 to TRBJ2-7, with D perhaps being TRBD1 or TRBD2 (5 bases each). Trimming stripped 6 bases from V and 0 bases from J, with 15 bases between. The CDR3 runs 15 residues. Germline CDR1 MNHEY, CDR2 SMNVEV (reference sequence). CDR3 sequence: CASSPSWGSSYEQYF. The DNA of the CDR3 is TGTGCCAGCAGCCCTTCGTGGGGGAGCTCCTACGAGCAGTACTTC.

The V call is TRBV12-3 or TRBV12-4, the J call TRBJ2-7; TRBD2 might be the D (6 bases). V was shortened by 6 bases and J by 6 bases, with 18 bases between the two germline ends. CDR3 length: 14 amino acids. CDR3 sequence (DNA): TGTGCCAGCAGCTTAACCGGGACTCTAGTCGAGCAGTACGTC. It encodes CASSLTGTLVEQYV.

The chain is built from TRBV9 and TRBJ2-3; 8 bases map to TRBD2. V gave up 0 bases and J gave up 2 bases; unmatched junction bases: 5. The germline V gene encodes CDR1 SGDLS and CDR2 YYNGEE. The CDR3 runs to 16 residues. CDR3 sequence: CASSVEGLGLTDTQYF. CDR3 DNA sequence: TGTGCCAGCAGCGTAGAGGGACTAGGACTCACAGATACGCAGTATTTT. The full variable domain, in which reference TRBV9 and TRBJ2-3 provide the parts outside the CDR3, is DSGVTQTPKHLITATGQRVTLRCSPRSGDLSVYWYQQSLDQGLQFLIQYYNGEERAKGNILERFSAQQFPDLHSELNLSSLELGDSALYFCASSVEGLGLTDTQYFGPGTRLTVL.

In its sample, this clonotype was seen many times. V usage is TRBV7-6 and J usage is TRBJ2-1, with D possibly being TRBD1 or TRBD2 (5 bases each). V lost 1 base, J lost 6 bases, and 13 bases lay in between. Germline CDR1 and CDR2: SGHVS and FNYEAQ. The CDR3 runs to 15 residues. The CDR3 sequence: CASSLGGSKTNEQFF. CDR3 coding DNA: TGTGCCAGCAGCTTAGGGGGGTCTAAAACCAATGAGCAGTTCTTC.

This chain uses TRBV2 with TRBJ2-1, with TRBD1 matching 11 bases. V trimming: 6 bases; J trimming: 5 bases; junction bases outside the gene matches: 6. The CDR3 is 15 amino acids. CDR1 SNHLY and CDR2 FYNNEI come from the germline V gene. CDR3 loop: CASRQGQGGHNEQFF. In DNA, the CDR3 is TGTGCCAGCAGGCAGGGACAGGGGGGGCACAATGAGCAGTTCTTC.

This clonotype is a singleton in its sample. The chain combines TRBV7-3 with TRBJ2-1, with D possibly being TRBD1 (6 bases). The germline V and J ends were trimmed by 4 bases and 2 bases, with 18 bases remaining between them. Germline V lookup: CDR1 SGHTA, CDR2 FQGTGA. The CDR3 consists of 17 residues. CDR3 in amino acids: CASSSSKKGETYNEQFF. The CDR3, as DNA: TGTGCCAGCAGCTCATCCAAAAAGGGGGAAACCTACAATGAGCAGTTCTTC.